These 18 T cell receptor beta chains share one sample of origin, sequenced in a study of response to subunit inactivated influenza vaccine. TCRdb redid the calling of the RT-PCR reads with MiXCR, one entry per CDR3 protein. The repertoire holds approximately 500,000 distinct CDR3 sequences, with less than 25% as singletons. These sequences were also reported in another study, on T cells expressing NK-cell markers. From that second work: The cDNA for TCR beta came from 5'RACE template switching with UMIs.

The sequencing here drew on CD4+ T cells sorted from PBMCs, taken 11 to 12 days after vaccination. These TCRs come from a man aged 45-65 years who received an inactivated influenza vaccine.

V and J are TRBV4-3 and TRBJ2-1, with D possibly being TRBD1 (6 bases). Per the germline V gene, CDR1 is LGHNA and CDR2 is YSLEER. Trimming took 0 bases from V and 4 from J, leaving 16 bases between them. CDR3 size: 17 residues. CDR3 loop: CASSQEFTGSAYNEQFF. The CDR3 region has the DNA TGCGCCAGCAGCCAAGAGTTTACAGGGTCGGCTTACAATGAGCAGTTCTTC.

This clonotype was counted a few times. CDR3 amino acids: CASSFPPQEAFF. In DNA, the CDR3 is TGTGCCAGCAGTTTCCCCCCTCAGGAAGCTTTCTTT. This chain joins TRBV12-3 or TRBV12-4 and TRBJ1-1; D not certain. This CDR3 spans 12 amino acids. V lost 3 bases and J 8 bases, leaving 10 bases between the germline ends.

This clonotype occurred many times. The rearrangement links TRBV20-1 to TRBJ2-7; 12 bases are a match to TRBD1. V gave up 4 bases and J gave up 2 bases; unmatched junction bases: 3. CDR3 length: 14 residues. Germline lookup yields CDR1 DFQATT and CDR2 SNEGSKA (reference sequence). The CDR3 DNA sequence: TGCAGTGCTACCGGGACAGGGGGCACCTACGAGCAGTACTTC. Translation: CSATGTGGTYEQYF.

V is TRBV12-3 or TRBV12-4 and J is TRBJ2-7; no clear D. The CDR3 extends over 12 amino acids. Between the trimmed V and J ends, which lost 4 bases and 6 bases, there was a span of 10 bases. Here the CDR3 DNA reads TGTGCCAGCAGTTCTGGGGTGAGCGAGCAGTACTTC. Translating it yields CASSSGVSEQYF.

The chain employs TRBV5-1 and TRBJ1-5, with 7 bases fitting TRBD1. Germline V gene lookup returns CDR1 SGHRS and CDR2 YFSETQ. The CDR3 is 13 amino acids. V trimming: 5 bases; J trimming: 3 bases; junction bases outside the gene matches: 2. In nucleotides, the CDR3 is TGCGCCAGCAGAACAGGGGACAATCAGCCCCAGCATTTT. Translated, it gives CASRTGDNQPQHF.

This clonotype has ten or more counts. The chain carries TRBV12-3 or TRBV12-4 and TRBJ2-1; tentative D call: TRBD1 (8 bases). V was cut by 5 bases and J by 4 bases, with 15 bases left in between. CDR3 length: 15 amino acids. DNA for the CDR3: TGTGCCAGCAGTCCCACAGGGGGGGGGTACAATGAGCAGTTCTTC. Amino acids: CASSPTGGGYNEQFF.

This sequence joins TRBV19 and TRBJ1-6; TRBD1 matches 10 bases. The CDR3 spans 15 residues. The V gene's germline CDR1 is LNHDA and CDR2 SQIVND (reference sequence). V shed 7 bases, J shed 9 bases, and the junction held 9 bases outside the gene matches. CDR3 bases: TGTGCCAGTAACACTCCGGGACAGGGGAGTTCACCCCTCCACTTT. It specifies CASNTPGQGSSPLHF. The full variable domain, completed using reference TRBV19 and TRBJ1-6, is DGGITQSPKYLFRKEGQNVTLSCEQNLNHDAMYWYRQDPGQGLRLIYYSQIVNDFQKGDIAEGYSVSREKKESFPLTVTSAQKNPTAFYLCASNTPGQGSSPLHFGNGTRLTVT.

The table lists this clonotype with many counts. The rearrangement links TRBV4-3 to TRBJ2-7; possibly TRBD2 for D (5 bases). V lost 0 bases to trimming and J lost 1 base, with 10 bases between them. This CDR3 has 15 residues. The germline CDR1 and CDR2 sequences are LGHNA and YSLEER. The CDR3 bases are TGCGCCAGCAGCCAAGATCGGGGTTGGTCCTACGAGCAGTACTTC. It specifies CASSQDRGWSYEQYF.

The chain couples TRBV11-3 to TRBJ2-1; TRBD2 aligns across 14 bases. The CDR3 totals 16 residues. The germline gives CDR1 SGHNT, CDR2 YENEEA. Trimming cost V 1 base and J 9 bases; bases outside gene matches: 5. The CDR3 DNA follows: TGTGCCAGCAGCTTAGGTGGGACTAGCGGGAGAGGTGAGCAGTTCTTC. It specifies CASSLGGTSGRGEQFF.

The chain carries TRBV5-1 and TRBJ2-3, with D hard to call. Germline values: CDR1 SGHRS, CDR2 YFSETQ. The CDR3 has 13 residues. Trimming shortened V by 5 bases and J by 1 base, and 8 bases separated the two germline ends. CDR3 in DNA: TGCGCCAGCAGTTTCGGGTGCACAGATACGCAGTATTTT. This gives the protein CASSFGCTDTQYF.

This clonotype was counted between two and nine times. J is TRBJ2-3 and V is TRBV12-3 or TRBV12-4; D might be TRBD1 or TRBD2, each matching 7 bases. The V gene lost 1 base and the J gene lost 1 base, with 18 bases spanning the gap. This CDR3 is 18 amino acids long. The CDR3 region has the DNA TGTGCCAGCAGTTTAGGATCAGGGGGGGGGCTGGGCACAGATACGCAGTATTTT. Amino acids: CASSLGSGGGLGTDTQYF.

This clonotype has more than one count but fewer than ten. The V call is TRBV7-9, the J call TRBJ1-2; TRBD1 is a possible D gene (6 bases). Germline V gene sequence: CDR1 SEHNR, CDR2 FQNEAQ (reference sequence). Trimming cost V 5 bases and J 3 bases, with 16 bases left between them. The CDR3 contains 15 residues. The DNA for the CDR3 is TGTGCCAGCAGCGGCTCTTGGGGGCCCGACTATGGCTACACCTTC. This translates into CASSGSWGPDYGYTF.

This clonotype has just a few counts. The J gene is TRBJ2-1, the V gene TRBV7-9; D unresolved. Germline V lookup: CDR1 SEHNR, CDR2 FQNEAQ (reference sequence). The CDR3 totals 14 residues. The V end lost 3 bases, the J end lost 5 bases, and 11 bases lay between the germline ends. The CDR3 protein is CASSFTTRNNEQFF. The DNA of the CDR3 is TGTGCCAGCAGCTTTACGACCAGGAACAATGAGCAGTTCTTC.

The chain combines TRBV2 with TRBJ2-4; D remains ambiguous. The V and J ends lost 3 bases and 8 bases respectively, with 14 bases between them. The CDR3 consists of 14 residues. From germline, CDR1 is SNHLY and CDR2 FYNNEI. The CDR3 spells CASSERTAGYIQYF. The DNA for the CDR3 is TGTGCCAGCAGTGAGCGGACGGCCGGGTACATTCAGTACTTC.

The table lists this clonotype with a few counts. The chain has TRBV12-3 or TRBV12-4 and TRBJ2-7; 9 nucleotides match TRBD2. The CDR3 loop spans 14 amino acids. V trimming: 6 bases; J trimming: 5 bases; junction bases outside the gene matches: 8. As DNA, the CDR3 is TGTGCCAGCAGGTATAGCGGGGGAGGGGACGAGCAGTACTTC. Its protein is CASRYSGGGDEQYF.

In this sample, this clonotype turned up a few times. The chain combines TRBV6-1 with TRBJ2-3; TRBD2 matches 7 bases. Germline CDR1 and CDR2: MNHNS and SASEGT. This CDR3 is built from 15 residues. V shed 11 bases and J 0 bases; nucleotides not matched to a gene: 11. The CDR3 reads CACTTGLHSTDTQYF. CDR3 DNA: TGTGCCTGTACGACGGGACTACATAGCACAGATACGCAGTATTTT.

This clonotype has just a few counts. The CDR3 DNA follows: TGTGCCAGCAGCTTAGATGGAGTAGCGGGGGGAGTATTCGGTTCTGAGCAGTTCTTC. Protein product: CASSLDGVAGGVFGSEQFF. The chain employs TRBV11-2 and TRBJ2-1; 10 bases line up with TRBD2. Germline V gene data show CDR1 as SGHAT and CDR2 as FQNNGV. The CDR3 extends over 19 amino acids. The V and J ends lost 0 bases and 9 bases, in that order; junction bases with no gene match: 17.

CDR3 DNA sequence: TGCAGTGCTAGAGACAGGATTCCAGATACGCAGTATTTT. This encodes CSARDRIPDTQYF. The genes are TRBV20-1 and TRBJ2-3; unclear D gene. Germline lookup yields CDR1 DFQATT and CDR2 SNEGSKA (reference sequence). V shed 0 bases and J shed 4 bases, with 8 bases lying between them. This CDR3 has 13 amino acids.